This TCR beta chain is drawn from a study of PD-L1 blockade in urothelial cancer. Study in general: About 85% of the roughly 30 patients comprised males who had bladder-origin urothelial cancer.

Time point here: peripheral blood 6 weeks after treatment start. Generated by immunoSEQ multiplex PCR, the TCRdb table keeps only in-frame clones and is missing some. The sample yields 120,000 or so clones, roughly 82% seen once. V was cut by 7 bases and J by 7 bases, with 17 bases left in between. The CDR3 covers 14 residues. The germline CDR1 and CDR2 sequences are MNHNS and SASEGT. The rearrangement uses TRBV6-1 and TRBJ1-5; a weak D match, TRBD1 (5 bases). The sequencing used PBMCs, collected around atezolizumab (anti-PD-L1) treatment. The source is a man in his forties or fifties with urothelial cancer. DNA of the CDR3: TGTGCCAGCACCAACGGATACGGGGGGCAGCCCCAGCATTTT. Translating gives CASTNGYGGQPQHF.